A single sample is the source of the 10 T cell receptor beta chains below, sequenced in a study of a mutant IDH1 vaccine in newly diagnosed glioma. Time point reported: week 5, during vaccination. Topical imiquimod accompanied each vaccine dose, which consisted of 300 ug of mutant IDH1 20-mer peptide. The assay was immunoSEQ multiplex PCR, and TCRdb's table has in-frame clones only and misses some. The table records around 52,000 clones, roughly 73% of them present only once. Their recognized antigens are unknown. The input for sequencing was PBMCs, taken from a glioma patient whose treatment included an IDH1 peptide vaccine. These receptors were taken from a woman aged 40-49 years with glioma.

The rearrangement joins TRBV9 to TRBJ2-7, with 11 bases matching TRBD1. With 3 bases clipped from V and 4 bases from J, the junction kept 6 bases outside the gene matches. In germline, CDR1 is SGDLS, CDR2 YYNGEE. CDR3 length: 15 residues. CDR3 coding DNA: TGTGCCAGCAGCGCGGGACAGGGGGTTGAGTACGAGCAGTACTTC. It encodes CASSAGQGVEYEQYF.

CDR3 in amino acids: CASSFRETNEKLFF. The CDR3 nucleotides read TGTGCCAGCAGCTTCAGGGAAACTAATGAAAAACTGTTTTTT. The V call is TRBV7-9, the J call TRBJ1-4, with D perhaps TRBD1 (5 bases). Trimming cost V 3 bases and J 1 base, with 6 bases left between them. CDR1 is SEHNR, CDR2 FQNEAQ, per germline (reference sequence). The CDR3 covers 14 residues.

The chain recombines TRBV9 with TRBJ1-6; D is unresolved. V was pared by 0 bases and J by 6 bases, with 7 bases between. There are 14 residues in the CDR3. CDR1 and CDR2 from the germline V gene are SGDLS and YYNGEE. CDR3 DNA: TGTGCCAGCAGCGTAGAATTCCCTAATTCACCCCTCCACTTT. This codes for CASSVEFPNSPLHF.

Only one count was recorded for this clone. This chain links TRBV5-4 with TRBJ2-2, with D possibly TRBD1 on 6 matching bases. Germline V gene data show CDR1 as SGHNT and CDR2 as YYREEE (reference sequence). Trimming pared 4 bases from V and 8 bases from J, leaving 18 bases between. The CDR3 covers 15 residues. The CDR3 DNA is TGTGCCAGCAGCGTAGGACAGCTAGAGGCTGGGGAGCTGTTTTTT. This translates into CASSVGQLEAGELFF.

V and J are TRBV19 and TRBJ1-5; TRBD1 aligns across 9 bases. After removal of 4 bases from V and 2 bases from J, the junction contained 6 bases not matched to a gene. Germline CDR1 and CDR2: LNHDA and SQIVND (reference sequence). This CDR3 has 16 amino acids. Written as DNA, the CDR3 is TGTGCCAGTAGTAGCGTGGGACAGGGTGGCAATCAGCCCCAGCATTTT. Protein product: CASSSVGQGGNQPQHF.

The chain uses TRBV5-4 and TRBJ2-3, with a possible D match to TRBD1 (6 bases). The CDR3 runs to 17 residues. The ends were cut back, 3 bases at V and 3 bases at J, with 20 bases in the middle. Germline V lookup: CDR1 SGHNT, CDR2 YYREEE (reference sequence). As DNA, the CDR3 is TGTGCCAGCAGCTCCTCGGTACTGAGGGGGAGTACAGATACGCAGTATTTT. It translates to CASSSSVLRGSTDTQYF. Full variable domain (remainder filled in from reference TRBV5-4 and TRBJ2-3): ETGVTQSPTHLIKTRGQQVTLRCSSQSGHNTVSWYQQALGQGPQFIFQYYREEENGRGNFPPRFSGLQFPNYSSELNVNALELDDSALYLCASSSSVLRGSTDTQYFGPGTRLTVL.

J is TRBJ1-3 and V is TRBV4-2; weak D call: TRBD1 (5 bases). The CDR3 is 15 residues long. V was shortened by 0 bases and J by 4 bases, with 10 bases between the two germline ends. The germline CDR1 and CDR2 sequences are LGHNA and YNFKEQ. The chain's CDR3 is CASSQDGTEGNTIYF. In DNA form, the CDR3 reads TGTGCCAGCAGCCAAGATGGGACGGAAGGAAACACCATATATTTT.

V and J are TRBV4-1 and TRBJ1-5; D not certain. Per germline, CDR1 MGHRA and CDR2 YSYEKL. This CDR3 is 14 amino acids long. The V end lost 2 bases, the J end lost 0 bases, and 5 bases lay between the germline ends. The CDR3, as DNA: TGCGCCAGCAGCCAACAACATAGCAATCAGCCCCAGCATTTT. Its protein product is CASSQQHSNQPQHF.

This clone was recorded once. CDR3 residues: CASSQDLPGAGEKLFF. The CDR3 nucleotides read TGTGCCAGCAGCCAAGATCTGCCGGGGGCCGGTGAAAAACTGTTTTTT. The V call is TRBV14, the J call TRBJ1-4, with D possibly matching TRBD1 (6 bases). The CDR3 runs 16 residues. The ends were cut back, 0 bases at V and 7 bases at J, with 15 bases in the middle. The germline CDR1 and CDR2 sequences are SGHDN and FVKESK. The variable domain in full, completed from reference TRBV14 and TRBJ1-4, reads EAGVTQFPSHSVIEKGQTVTLRCDPISGHDNLYWYRRVMGKEIKFLLHFVKESKQDESGMPNNRFLAERTGGTYSTLKVQPAELEDSGVYFCASSQDLPGAGEKLFFGSGTQLSVL.

The V call is TRBV2, the J call TRBJ1-5; D perhaps matches TRBD1 (6 bases). The CDR3 length is 14 residues. Trimming took 4 bases from V and 0 from J, leaving 7 bases between them. Germline V gene data show CDR1 as SNHLY and CDR2 as FYNNEI. In DNA, the CDR3 is TGTGCCAGCAGTGCAGGGGATAGCAATCAGCCCCAGCATTTT. It specifies CASSAGDSNQPQHF.